This paragraph reports one TCR beta chain. This sample stems from a study of chemoradiotherapy in HPV16-positive cancers. This CDR3 has 13 amino acids. The V gene's germline CDR1 is SQVTM and CDR2 ANQGSEA. Trimming removed 4 bases from V and 2 bases from J, with 6 bases in between. Sequencing was performed with immunoSEQ multiplex PCR; in TCRdb, only in-frame clones are kept and a portion is missing. The table includes 2,000 to 2,500 clones, 81% detected once. The chain employs TRBV29-1 and TRBJ2-6; D gene ambiguous. The sample consisted of tumor tissue, taken from a patient who underwent chemoradiotherapy. This TCR was recovered from a human donor with HPV-associated anogenital cancer. The CDR3 DNA is TGCAGCGTTGGGATCGCTGGGGCCAACGTCCTGACTTTC. The encoded protein is CSVGIAGANVLTF. The full variable domain, completed using reference TRBV29-1 and TRBJ2-6, is SAVISQKPSRDICQRGTSLTIQCQVDSQVTMMFWYRQQPGQSLTLIATANQGSEATYESGFVIDKFPISRPNLTFSTLTVSNMSPEDSSIYLCSVGIAGANVLTFGAGSRLTVL.